This T cell receptor (beta chain) was sequenced for a study of cytomegalovirus exposure and HLA in healthy donors. Study as a whole: Out of fewer than 500 genotyped donors, 81% belonged to the Caucasian-associated ancestry cluster. Study-wide findings and caveats: High sensitivity and specificity were reportedly achieved when the classifier diagnosed cytomegalovirus status. TCR sequences were mostly rare, though some public TCRs occurred in many donors.

The PCR employed 60 Vbeta primers together with 13 Jbeta primers. The method was immunoSEQ multiplex PCR; TCRdb's version includes in-frame clones alone and lacks a portion of them. The sample totals 150,000 to 200,000 clones. Details on this clone: As yet, its antigen is unknown.

Trimming shortened V by 2 bases and J by 1 base, and 11 bases separated the two germline ends. This CDR3 contains 15 residues. Germline V gives CDR1 MNHEY, CDR2 SVGAGI. This TCR derives from a man aged 25 to 40 in good health and CMV-seronegative. V is TRBV6-5 and J is TRBJ2-5, with D possibly matching TRBD1 (5 bases). The sequenced sample was PBMCs. CDR3 nucleotide sequence: TGTGCCAGCAGTTACCAATCTAGGGGCCAAGAGACCCAGTACTTC. It specifies CASSYQSRGQETQYF.